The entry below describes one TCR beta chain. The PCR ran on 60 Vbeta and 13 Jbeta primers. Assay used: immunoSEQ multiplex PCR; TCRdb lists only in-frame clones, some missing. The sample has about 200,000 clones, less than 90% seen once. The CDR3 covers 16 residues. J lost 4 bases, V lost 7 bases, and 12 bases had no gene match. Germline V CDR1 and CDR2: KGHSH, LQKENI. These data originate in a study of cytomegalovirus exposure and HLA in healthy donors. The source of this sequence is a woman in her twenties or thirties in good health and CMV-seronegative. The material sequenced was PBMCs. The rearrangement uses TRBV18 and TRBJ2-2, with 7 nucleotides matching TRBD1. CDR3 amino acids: CASFPGGKRSTGELFF. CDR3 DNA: TGTGCCAGCTTCCCAGGGGGAAAGCGGAGCACCGGGGAGCTGTTTTTT.